This T cell receptor (beta chain) came from a study of cytomegalovirus exposure and HLA in healthy donors. Study overall: The use of the same platform for the 110 or so validation repertoires and the approximately 690 first-cohort repertoires was reported by a later analysis. Study-level points and caveats: CMV antigen specificity of a few CMV-associated chains was confirmed in vitro.

TCRdb keeps only in-frame clones here, not all; method: immunoSEQ multiplex PCR. This sample has about 130,000 clones; over 80% occur once, and the top ten carry over 5%. About this clone itself: Its antigen is not identified.

The specimen sequenced was PBMCs. This TCR was recovered from a woman under 40 in good health and CMV-seropositive.

CDR3 DNA: TGTGCCAGCAGCACAGGAGGGAGACTGAACACTGAAGCTTTCTTT. Its protein is CASSTGGRLNTEAFF. The V call is TRBV5-4, the J call TRBJ1-1; the D gene is possibly TRBD1 (5 bases). Germline values: CDR1 SGHNT, CDR2 YYREEE (reference sequence). The CDR3 is made up of 15 amino acids. Trimming removed 4 bases at V and 0 bases at J, with 13 bases between.